This T cell receptor (beta chain) was profiled in a study of T cells after posttransplantation cyclophosphamide (TCRdb year 2016). About the full investigation: Using TRB sequencing, the study followed how the T cell repertoire rebuilt after myeloablative bone marrow transplantation with posttransplantation cyclophosphamide given as GVHD prophylaxis. Antigen receptor sequencing covered samples from some 35 PTCy-treated patients and some 15 of their related bone marrow donors. Blood from all 35 or so PTCy patients with 1-year posttransplant specimens was subjected to TRB sequencing. In 3 patients, TRB sequencing was also performed on up to roughly 3 more blood samples taken 2 to 5.2 years after transplant, and in a handful of patients, pretransplant blood was also TRB-sequenced. TRA and TRB clonality were tightly correlated in 9 samples, so subsequent TCR analyses focused on TRB only. Public TRB sequences were compared against a database of over 3,600 sequences linked to responses to pathogens, tumor antigens, self-antigens and alloantigens. Beyond this particular receptor, the publication reports: The TRB repertoires of T cells infiltrating skin or the GI tract showed only limited overlap with the TRB repertoires found in blood. Donor-recipient similarity was low at 1-2 months but rose over the first year, and later blood repertoires were often dominated by donor CD8+ memory clones. Across 40 to 55 patients, TRB clonality was highly associated with recipient CMV seropositivity and CMV reactivation, and diversity in PTCy patients was similar to diversity in CNI/methotrexate controls.

Viable CD3+CD4+ or CD3+CD8+ cells that were CCR7+CD45RA+CD45RO-CD95-CD27+CD28+ were classified as naive T cells. Peripheral blood samples were provided by related bone marrow donors on the day of marrow donation. Peripheral blood and bone marrow mononuclear cells were isolated by Ficoll-Hypaque density centrifugation and were cryopreserved. FACS on a FACSAria II was used to sort CD4+ and CD8+ T cells, including the naive and memory subsets. About this clone itself: Its antigen remains unidentified. No base qualities exist here, and no much larger clone lies one base off it.

Genomic DNA was used for TRB sequencing, which was performed with the immunoSEQ assay at survey resolution or with the hsTCRB kit. Per the authors' processing: The immunoSEQ software handled the initial read processing, while the LymphoSeq R package was used for the repertoire analyses. For each TRB dataset, clonality was calculated as 1 minus normalized Shannon entropy, and the Gini coefficient was computed as well. To infer phenotypes in unsorted samples, TRB sequences from sorted subsets of the recipient or donor were mapped onto unsorted samples from the same recipient. The table comes from immuneACCESS by way of TCRdb, which keeps in-frame sequences with V and J called. Part of the clones is missing from these tables; in studies checked, under half for an unresolved V gene and the rest for unknown reasons. V, J and clone size derive from that table, while D and trimming were established from the DNA sequence. This sample has about 9,700 clones in its table, and more than 95% of those were observed once. 0.25% of the sample comes from the top ten.

The sequence was obtained from a woman aged 60-75 years in good health, CMV-negative, and a related stem cell transplant donor. What was sequenced was naive CD4+ T cells sorted from PBMCs.

The nucleotide sequence reads as follows: TGTGCCAGCAGCGTCTTAGCGGGGGGGGATGGAAATACGCAGTATTTT. Its amino acids are CASSVLAGGDGNTQYF. Recombination connected TRBV9 to TRBJ2-3; 11 central bases correspond to TRBD2. Sequences SGDLS (CDR1) and YYNGEE (CDR2) are obtained from the germline V gene. The V end gives up 2 bases and the J end 7 bases, leaving 9 bases in the junction not matched to a gene. CDR3 length: 16 amino acids, cysteine to phenylalanine. Only the CDR3 portion is preserved as DNA: 48 bases, with reading frame beginning at the first base.